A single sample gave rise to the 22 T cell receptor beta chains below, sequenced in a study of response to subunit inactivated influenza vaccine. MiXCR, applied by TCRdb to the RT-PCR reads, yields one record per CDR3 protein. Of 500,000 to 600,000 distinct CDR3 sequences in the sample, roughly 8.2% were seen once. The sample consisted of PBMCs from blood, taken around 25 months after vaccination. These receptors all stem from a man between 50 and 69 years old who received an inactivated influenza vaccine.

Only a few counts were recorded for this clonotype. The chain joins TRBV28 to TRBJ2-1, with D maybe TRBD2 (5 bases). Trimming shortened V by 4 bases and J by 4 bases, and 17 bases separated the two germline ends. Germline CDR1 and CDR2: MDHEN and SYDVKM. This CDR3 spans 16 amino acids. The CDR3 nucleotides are TGTGCCAGCAGTTCCCTAAAAAGCGGCCTATACAATGAGCAGTTCTTC. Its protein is CASSSLKSGLYNEQFF.

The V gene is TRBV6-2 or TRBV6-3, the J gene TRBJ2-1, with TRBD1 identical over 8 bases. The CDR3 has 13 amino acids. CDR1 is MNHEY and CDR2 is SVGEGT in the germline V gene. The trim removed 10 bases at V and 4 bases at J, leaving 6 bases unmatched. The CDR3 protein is CATRTGQYNEQFF. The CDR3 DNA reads TGTGCCACCAGGACAGGGCAGTACAATGAGCAGTTCTTC.

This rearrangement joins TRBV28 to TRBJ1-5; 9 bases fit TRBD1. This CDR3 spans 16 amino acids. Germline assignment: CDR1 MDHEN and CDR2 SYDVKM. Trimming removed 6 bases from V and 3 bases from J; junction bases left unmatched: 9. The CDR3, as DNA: TGTGCCAGCAGCAAAACCGGGACAGGGACCAATCAGCCCCAGCATTTT. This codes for CASSKTGTGTNQPQHF.

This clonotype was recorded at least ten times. As DNA, the CDR3 is TGTGCCAGCAGTTTTGGCCAGAACAATCAGCCCCAGCATTTT. Residues: CASSFGQNNQPQHF. V usage is TRBV12-3 or TRBV12-4 and J usage is TRBJ1-5, with D unresolved. The CDR3 is made up of 14 amino acids. Trimming took off 3 bases at V and 3 bases at J, with 9 bases between the two ends.

As DNA, the CDR3 is TGCGCCAGCAGCTTGGGGACAGGGGGGTTCGCTGGCTACACCTTC. The encoded protein is CASSLGTGGFAGYTF. The chain recombines TRBV5-1 with TRBJ1-2; TRBD1 aligns across 10 bases. Unmatched junction bases numbered 6, after V lost 0 bases and J lost 7 bases. The CDR3 totals 15 residues. Germline V CDR1 and CDR2: SGHRS, YFSETQ.

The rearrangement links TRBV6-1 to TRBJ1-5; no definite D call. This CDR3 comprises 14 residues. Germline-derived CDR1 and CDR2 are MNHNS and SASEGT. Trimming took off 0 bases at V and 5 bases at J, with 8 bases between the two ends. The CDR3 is CASSEAGGDQPQHF. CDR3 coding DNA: TGTGCCAGCAGTGAAGCGGGCGGGGATCAGCCCCAGCATTTT.

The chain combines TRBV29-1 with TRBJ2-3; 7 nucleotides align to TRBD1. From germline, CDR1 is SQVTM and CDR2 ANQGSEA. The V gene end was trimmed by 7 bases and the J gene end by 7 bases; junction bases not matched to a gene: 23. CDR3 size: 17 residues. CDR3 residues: CSAEIPIPTGPSYTQYF. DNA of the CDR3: TGCAGCGCAGAAATACCCATCCCGACAGGGCCCAGCTATACGCAGTATTTT.

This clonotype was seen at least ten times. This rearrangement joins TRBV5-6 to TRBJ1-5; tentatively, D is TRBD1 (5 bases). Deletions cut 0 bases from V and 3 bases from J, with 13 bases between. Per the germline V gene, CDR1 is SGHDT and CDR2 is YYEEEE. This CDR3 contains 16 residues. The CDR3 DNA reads TGTGCCAGCAGCTTGGCCGGGGGGGATGACAATCAGCCCCAGCATTTT. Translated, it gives CASSLAGGDDNQPQHF.

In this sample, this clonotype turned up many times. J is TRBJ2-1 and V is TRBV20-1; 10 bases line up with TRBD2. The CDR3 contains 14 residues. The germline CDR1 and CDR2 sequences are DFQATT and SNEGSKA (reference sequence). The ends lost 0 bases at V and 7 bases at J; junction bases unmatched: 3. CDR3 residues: CSARELAGNNEQFF. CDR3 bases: TGCAGTGCTAGAGAACTAGCGGGGAATAATGAGCAGTTCTTC.

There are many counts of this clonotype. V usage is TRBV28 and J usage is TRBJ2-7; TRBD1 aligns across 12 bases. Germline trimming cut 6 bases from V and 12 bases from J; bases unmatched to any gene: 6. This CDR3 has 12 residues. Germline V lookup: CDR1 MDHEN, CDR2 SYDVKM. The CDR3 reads CASSSGQGALYF. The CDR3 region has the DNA TGTGCCAGCAGCTCGGGACAGGGGGCCCTGTACTTC.

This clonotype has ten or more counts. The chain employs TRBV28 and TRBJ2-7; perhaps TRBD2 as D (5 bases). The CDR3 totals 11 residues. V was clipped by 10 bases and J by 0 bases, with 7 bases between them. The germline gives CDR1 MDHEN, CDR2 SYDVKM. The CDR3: CATEGSYEQYF. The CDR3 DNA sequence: TGTGCCACCGAGGGCTCCTACGAGCAGTACTTC.

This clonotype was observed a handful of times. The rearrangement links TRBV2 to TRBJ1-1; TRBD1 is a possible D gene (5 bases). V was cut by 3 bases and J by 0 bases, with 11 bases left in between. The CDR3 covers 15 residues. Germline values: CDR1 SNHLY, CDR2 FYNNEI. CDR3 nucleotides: TGTGCCAGCAGTGATGTGGGGCTCATGAACACTGAAGCTTTCTTT. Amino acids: CASSDVGLMNTEAFF.

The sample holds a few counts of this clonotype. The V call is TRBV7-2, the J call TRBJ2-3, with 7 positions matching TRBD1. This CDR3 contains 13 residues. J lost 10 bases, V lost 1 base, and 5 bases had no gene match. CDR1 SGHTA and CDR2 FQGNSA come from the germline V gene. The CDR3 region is CASSLGDREPQYF. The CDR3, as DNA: TGTGCCAGCAGCTTAGGAGACAGGGAGCCGCAGTATTTT.

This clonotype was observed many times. This CDR3 is CSATVYNEQFF. CDR3 DNA sequence: TGCAGTGCTACGGTATACAATGAGCAGTTCTTC. The chain couples TRBV20-1 to TRBJ2-1; no definite D call. The V and J ends lost 4 bases and 4 bases respectively, with 5 bases between them. Germline-derived CDR1 and CDR2 are DFQATT and SNEGSKA (reference sequence). This CDR3 spans 11 amino acids.

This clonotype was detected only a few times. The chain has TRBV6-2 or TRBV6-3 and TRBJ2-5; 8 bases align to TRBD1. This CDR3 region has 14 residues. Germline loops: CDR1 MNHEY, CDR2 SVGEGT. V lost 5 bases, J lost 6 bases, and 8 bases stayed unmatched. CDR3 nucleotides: TGTGCCAGCAGTCCAAGGACAGGGAGGCAGACCCAGTACTTC. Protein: CASSPRTGRQTQYF.

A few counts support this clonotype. The CDR3 protein is CASSLQPGANTEAFF. The CDR3 DNA reads as TGCGCCAGCAGCCTTCAACCGGGCGCCAACACTGAAGCTTTCTTT. The chain carries TRBV5-1 and TRBJ1-1; the D is unclear. Germline CDR1 and CDR2: SGHRS and YFSETQ. V was trimmed by 4 bases and J by 2 bases, leaving 15 bases between them. CDR3 length: 15 amino acids.

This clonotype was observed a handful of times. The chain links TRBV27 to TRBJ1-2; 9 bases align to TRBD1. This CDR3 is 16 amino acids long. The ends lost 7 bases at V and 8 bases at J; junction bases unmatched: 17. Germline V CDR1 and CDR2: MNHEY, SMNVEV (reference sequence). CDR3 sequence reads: CASTHSTGTGIRGYTF. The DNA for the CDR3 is TGTGCCAGCACCCATTCGACCGGGACAGGGATCCGCGGCTACACCTTC.

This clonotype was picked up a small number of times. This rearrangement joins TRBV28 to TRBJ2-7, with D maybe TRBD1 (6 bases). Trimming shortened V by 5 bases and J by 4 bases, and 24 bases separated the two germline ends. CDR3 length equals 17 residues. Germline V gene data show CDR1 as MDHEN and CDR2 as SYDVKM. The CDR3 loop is CASSPQGRLGAWYEQYF. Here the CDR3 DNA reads TGTGCCAGCAGTCCTCAGGGGCGGCTAGGGGCCTGGTACGAGCAGTACTTC.

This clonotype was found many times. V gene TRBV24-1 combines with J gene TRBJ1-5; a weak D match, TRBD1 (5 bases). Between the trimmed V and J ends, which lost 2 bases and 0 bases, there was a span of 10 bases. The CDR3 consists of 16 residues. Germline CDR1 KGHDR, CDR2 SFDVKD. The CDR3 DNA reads TGTGCCACCAGTGATTCTGCAGGGCTTAGCAATCAGCCCCAGCATTTT. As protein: CATSDSAGLSNQPQHF.

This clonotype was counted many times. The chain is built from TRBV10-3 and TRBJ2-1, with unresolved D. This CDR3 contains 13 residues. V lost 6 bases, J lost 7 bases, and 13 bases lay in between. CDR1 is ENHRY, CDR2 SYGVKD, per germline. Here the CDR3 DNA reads TGTGCCATCAGCGGAATCAGCGCAAATGAGCAGTTCTTC. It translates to CAISGISANEQFF.

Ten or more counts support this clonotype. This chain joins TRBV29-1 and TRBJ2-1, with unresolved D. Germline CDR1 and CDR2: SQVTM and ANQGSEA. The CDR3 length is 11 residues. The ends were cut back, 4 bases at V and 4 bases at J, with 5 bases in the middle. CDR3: CSVGRYNEQFF. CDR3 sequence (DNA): TGCAGCGTTGGCAGGTACAATGAGCAGTTCTTC.

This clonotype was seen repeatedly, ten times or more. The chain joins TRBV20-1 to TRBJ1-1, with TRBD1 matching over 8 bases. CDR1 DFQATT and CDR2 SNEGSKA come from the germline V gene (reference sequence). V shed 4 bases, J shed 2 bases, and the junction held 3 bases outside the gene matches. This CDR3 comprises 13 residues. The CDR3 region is CSATQGGNTEAFF. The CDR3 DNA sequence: TGCAGTGCTACACAGGGGGGAAACACTGAAGCTTTCTTT.